This is a list of T cell receptor beta chains from one sample in a study of shared clonotypes between healthy human individuals. TCRdb's table, derived via immunoSEQ multiplex PCR, lists solely in-frame clones and lacks some. The data contain under 700,000 clones, about 95% of them singletons. The sequenced material came from naive CD8+ T cells sorted from blood. The receptors here all came from a woman aged 25 to 39 in good health. Both conserved end residues are part of each CDR3. Each record gives: CDR3 DNA, CDR3 protein, J gene, CDR3 length, V gene, clone size, D gene. D genes are given only for firm matches. Where a row states a size, it is once, few, many or the class of an expanded clone; other rows omit it.

DNA: TGTGCCAGCAGCTTAGGTGGGCAGGGGGCTCAACAGCCCCAGCATTTT
CDR3: CASSLGGQGAQQPQHF
J: TRBJ1-5
length: 16
V: TRBV7-9
size: NA
D: TRBD1

DNA: TGTGCCAGCAGCACCGAAAACACCGGGGAGCTGTTTTTT
CDR3: CASSTENTGELFF
J: TRBJ2-2
length: 13
V: TRBV13
size: NA
D: NA

DNA: TGTGCCAGCAGCCCTCTTACTAGCGGGAGGTCGAGCTCCTACAATGAGCAGTTCTTC
CDR3: CASSPLTSGRSSSYNEQFF
J: TRBJ2-1
length: 19
V: TRBV13
size: NA
D: TRBD2

DNA: TGCGCCAGCAGCCAAGCCCGAGGCTCTGGAAACACCATATATTTT
CDR3: CASSQARGSGNTIYF
J: TRBJ1-3
length: 15
V: TRBV4-1
size: NA
D: NA

DNA: TGTGCCAGCAGCCCAGGGACAGTCTCCTACGAGCAGTACTTC
CDR3: CASSPGTVSYEQYF
J: TRBJ2-7
length: 14
V: TRBV7-9
size: NA
D: TRBD1

DNA: TGTGCCAGTAGTCCCGGGACTAACTATGGCTACACCTTC
CDR3: CASSPGTNYGYTF
J: TRBJ1-2
length: 13
V: TRBV19
size: NA
D: NA

DNA: TGCGCCAGCAGCCAAGACAGGGGGCGCGGTTACGAGCAGTACTTC
CDR3: CASSQDRGRGYEQYF
J: TRBJ2-7
length: 15
V: TRBV4-1
size: NA
D: TRBD1

DNA: TGTGCCAGCAGACCGGGACTCAGCTCCTACAATGAGCAGTTCTTC
CDR3: CASRPGLSSYNEQFF
J: TRBJ2-1
length: 15
V: TRBV27
size: NA
D: NA

DNA: TGTGCCAGCAGTCGTGGCCTAAGCTCCTACGAGCAGTACTTC
CDR3: CASSRGLSSYEQYF
J: TRBJ2-7
length: 14
V: TRBV28
size: once
D: NA

DNA: TGTGCCAGTACCCCGGACGTGGGGACTGAAGCTTTCTTT
CDR3: CASTPDVGTEAFF
J: TRBJ1-1
length: 13
V: TRBV19
size: NA
D: NA

DNA: TGTGCCAGCAGCTTGAGCCCCAATCAGCCCCAGCATTTT
CDR3: CASSLSPNQPQHF
J: TRBJ1-5
length: 13
V: TRBV5-6
size: NA
D: NA

DNA: TGCGCCAGCAGCCAAGATCCTAGGGAAGAGACCCAGTACTTC
CDR3: CASSQDPREETQYF
J: TRBJ2-5
length: 14
V: TRBV4-1
size: NA
D: NA

DNA: TGTGCCAGCAGCGAAACAGGGTACGGCTACACCTTC
CDR3: CASSETGYGYTF
J: TRBJ1-2
length: 12
V: TRBV28
size: NA
D: NA

DNA: TGTGCCAGCGAGATCGCGCCCAATGAGCAGTTCTTC
CDR3: CASEIAPNEQFF
J: TRBJ2-1
length: 12
V: TRBV7-9
size: NA
D: NA